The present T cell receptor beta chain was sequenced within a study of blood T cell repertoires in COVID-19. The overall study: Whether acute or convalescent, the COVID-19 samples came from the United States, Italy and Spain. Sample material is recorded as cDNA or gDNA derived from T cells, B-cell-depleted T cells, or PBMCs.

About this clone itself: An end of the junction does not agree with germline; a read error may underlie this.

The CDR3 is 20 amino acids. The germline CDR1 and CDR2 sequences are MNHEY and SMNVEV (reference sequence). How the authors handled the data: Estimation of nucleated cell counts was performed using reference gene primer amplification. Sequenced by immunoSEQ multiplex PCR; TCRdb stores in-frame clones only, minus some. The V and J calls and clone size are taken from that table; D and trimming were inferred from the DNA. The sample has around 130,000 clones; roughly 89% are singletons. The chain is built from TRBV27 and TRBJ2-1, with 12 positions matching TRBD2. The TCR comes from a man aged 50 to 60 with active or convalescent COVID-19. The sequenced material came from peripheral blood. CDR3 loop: CASTPGRPRRTSGAYDEQFF. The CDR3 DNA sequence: TGTGCCAGCACCCCAGGCCGCCCCAGACGGACTAGCGGGGCCTACGATGAGCAGTTCTTC.